This T cell receptor beta chain came from a study of CD4 T cells in relation to SARS-CoV-2 and coronaviruses. For this clone: The antigen is undetermined.

Germline CDR1 MGHRA, CDR2 YSYEKL. The CDR3 is 18 residues long. Germline trimming cut 5 bases from V and 0 bases from J; bases unmatched to any gene: 10. Data came from immunoSEQ multiplex PCR; TCRdb stores just in-frame clones and leaves some out. This sample yields more than 20,000 clones, of which about 69% are seen a single time; 9.5% to 12% belongs to the top ten. Unexposed donor CD4+ T cells date from about 2011-2018, before the COVID-19 pandemic. Isolation of CD4+ T cells took place after about 9 days in culture. The receptor was isolated from a human donor in good health. Sequencing used CD4+ T cells from PBMCs, cultured in vitro. This chain joins TRBV4-1 and TRBJ2-7, with TRBD2 matching over 13 bases. The CDR3, as DNA: TGCGCCAGCAGCTTAAGACTAGCGGGGGGACAGAGCTCCTACGAGCAGTACTTC. This codes for CASSLRLAGGQSSYEQYF.